The clone carrying this T cell receptor beta chain was counted only a few times. The data were obtained in a study of human T cells and chemical hapten exposure. About the study: Mostly female, the patients presented with alopecia areata, totalis or universalis. Small differences in pooled library volume mainly drove the variation in TCR yields per sample.

The length of the CDR3 is 11 residues. Trimming cost V 5 bases and J 10 bases, with 9 bases left between them. Regarding time point: pre-sensitization, week 0. The treatment was: therapeutic diphenylcyclopropenone sensitization with weekly scalp DPC. TCRdb passed the RACE reads through MiXCR, listing each CDR3 protein once. The sample has 300,000 to 450,000 distinct CDR3 sequences, roughly 5.3% seen once. The sample in question was whole blood, obtained in connection with sensitization to the hapten diphenylcyclopropenone (DPC). The V gene is TRBV12-3 or TRBV12-4, the J gene TRBJ2-1; no clear D gene. The receptor was derived from a woman aged 45 to 65 with alopecia areata. Some clones in this sample may be carry-over from other donors' samples. The CDR3 nucleotides read TGTGCCAGCAGTACGGTGGGCGAGCAGTTCTTC. Its translation: CASSTVGEQFF.